The 14 T cell receptor beta chains below come from one sample, sequenced in a study of response to subunit inactivated influenza vaccine. TCRdb re-called the RT-PCR reads through MiXCR, storing one row per CDR3 protein. The repertoire holds hundreds of thousands of distinct CDR3 sequences, with approximately 10% as singletons. The same specimen was also included in a second study, on T cells expressing NK-cell markers. This second report adds: Generation of TCR beta cDNA was performed by 5'RACE template switching incorporating UMIs.

The sequencing used PBMCs from blood, collected on the day of vaccination. Receptors were obtained from a man in his fifties who received an inactivated influenza vaccine.

The table lists this clonotype with a few counts. The genes are TRBV27 and TRBJ2-1, with D possibly matching TRBD2 (6 bases). Germline-derived CDR1 and CDR2 are MNHEY and SMNVEV (reference sequence). The CDR3 is made up of 15 amino acids. The ends were cut back, 2 bases at V and 8 bases at J, with 16 bases in the middle. CDR3 sequence (DNA): TGTGCCAGCAGTTTACTACCCCCCAGGGACTATGAGCAGTTCTTC. It yields the protein CASSLLPPRDYEQFF.

This chain links TRBV3-1 with TRBJ2-3; TRBD2 aligns across 10 bases. This CDR3 spans 17 amino acids. With V trimmed by 2 bases and J by 5 bases, 10 bases remained unmatched. Per the germline V gene, CDR1 is LGHDT and CDR2 is YNNKEL (reference sequence). This CDR3 is CASSQRASGSGKDTQYF. The CDR3 DNA reads as TGTGCCAGCAGCCAAAGGGCTAGCGGGAGTGGTAAAGATACGCAGTATTTT.

This clonotype showed up many times. V is TRBV6-2 or TRBV6-3 and J is TRBJ2-7; D is possibly TRBD1 (5 bases). Germline V gives CDR1 MNHEY, CDR2 SVGEGT. V gave up 6 bases and J gave up 3 bases, with 15 bases separating them. The CDR3 loop spans 14 amino acids. The CDR3 DNA sequence: TGTGCCAGCAGACTCCCTTCAACAGGCTACGAGCAGTACTTC. It specifies CASRLPSTGYEQYF.

This clonotype was counted at least ten times. The chain carries TRBV6-2 or TRBV6-3 and TRBJ1-5; D perhaps matches TRBD1 (5 bases). In germline, CDR1 is MNHEY, CDR2 SVGEGT. This CDR3 comprises 14 residues. V lost 5 bases and J lost 2, with 10 bases in between. Here the CDR3 reads CASSNGGGNQPQHF. The CDR3 DNA reads TGTGCCAGCAGTAATGGGGGTGGCAATCAGCCCCAGCATTTT.

This clonotype was seen only a few times. This chain uses TRBV29-1 with TRBJ2-3, with 12 bases fitting TRBD1. This CDR3 is 17 amino acids long. The V and J ends lost 7 bases and 4 bases, in that order; junction bases with no gene match: 15. Germline loops: CDR1 SQVTM, CDR2 ANQGSEA. The CDR3 reads CSAGGPGQGARADTQYF. CDR3 coding DNA: TGCAGCGCTGGGGGACCGGGACAGGGGGCGCGGGCAGATACGCAGTATTTT.

This chain uses TRBV5-4 with TRBJ1-1; D gene ambiguous. Trimming pared 4 bases from V and 1 base from J, leaving 8 bases between. Germline-derived CDR1 and CDR2 are SGHNT and YYREEE (reference sequence). This CDR3 spans 13 amino acids. In DNA, the CDR3 is TGTGCCAGCAGCCACACACCGAACACTGAAGCTTTCTTT. This translates into CASSHTPNTEAFF.

The V gene is TRBV6-2 or TRBV6-3, the J gene TRBJ2-1; D tentatively fits TRBD1 or TRBD2 (6 bases each). The CDR3 is 13 residues long. Germline V lookup: CDR1 MNHEY, CDR2 SVGEGT. Trimming cost V 5 bases and J 10 bases, with 15 bases left between them. In DNA form, the CDR3 reads TGTGCCAGCAGTCTATCTCGGGGGCACGAGCAGTTCTTC. This gives the protein CASSLSRGHEQFF.

The chain links TRBV7-8 to TRBJ2-3, with D unresolved. The CDR3 sequence is 15 residues long. Germline V gives CDR1 SGHVS, CDR2 FQNEAQ. With 4 bases removed from V and 2 bases from J, the gap between germline ends came to 13 bases. For the CDR3, the DNA is TGTGCCAGCAGCTCCCTGGCGCTTTACACAGATACGCAGTATTTT. Its translation: CASSSLALYTDTQYF. The full variable domain, its missing parts supplied by reference TRBV7-8 and TRBJ2-3, is GAGVSQSPRYKVAKRGQDVALRCDPISGHVSLFWYQQALGQGPEFLTYFQNEAQLDKSGLPSDRFFAERPEGSVSTLKIQRTQQEDSAVYLCASSSLALYTDTQYFGPGTRLTVL.

The table lists this clonotype with many counts. The rearrangement uses TRBV6-5 and TRBJ2-6, with no clear D. Germline V gene sequence: CDR1 MNHEY, CDR2 SVGAGI. The CDR3 is made up of 16 amino acids. V lost 1 base and J 7 bases, leaving 14 bases between the germline ends. The CDR3 DNA is TGTGCCAGCAGTTACTTACTCGTTGGTGGCGCCAACGTCCTGACTTTC. Its translation: CASSYLLVGGANVLTF.

This chain joins TRBV12-3 or TRBV12-4 and TRBJ1-5, with a tentative D call TRBD1 (6 bases). The CDR3 sequence is 15 residues long. Trimming removed 6 bases at V and 8 bases at J, with 20 bases between. CDR3 nucleotide sequence: TGTGCCAGCAGGACGGGGAACCGGGGGCTGGAGCCCCAGCATTTT. Residues: CASRTGNRGLEPQHF.

This sequence joins TRBV10-3 and TRBJ2-1, with 11 bases that match TRBD2. In germline, CDR1 is ENHRY, CDR2 SYGVKD. After removal of 6 bases from V and 3 bases from J, the junction contained 10 bases not matched to a gene. This CDR3 spans 17 amino acids. The CDR3 protein is CAISGGTSGSHYNEQFF. The CDR3 nucleotides are TGTGCCATCAGCGGCGGGACTAGCGGCTCTCACTACAATGAGCAGTTCTTC.

The chain recombines TRBV4-1 with TRBJ2-3; the D is unclear. CDR3 size: 16 residues. Germline V gene lookup returns CDR1 MGHRA and CDR2 YSYEKL. V was clipped by 4 bases and J by 5 bases, with 19 bases between them. In DNA, the CDR3 is TGCGCCAGCAGCCCAAGCTCGGTCCCGGGTCTAGATACGCAGTATTTT. This codes for CASSPSSVPGLDTQYF.

This clonotype was seen only a few times. CDR3: CASSSLSGMGREQFF. The CDR3, as DNA: TGTGCCAGCAGTTCCCTTAGCGGGATGGGGCGTGAGCAGTTCTTC. This chain joins TRBV12-3 or TRBV12-4 and TRBJ2-1, with 8 nucleotides matching TRBD2. Trimming at V came to 4 bases and at J to 9 bases, leaving 11 bases not matched to a gene. The CDR3 is 15 residues long.

J is TRBJ2-1 and V is TRBV7-2; 11 nucleotides align to TRBD2. J was trimmed by 2 bases and V by 5 bases; bases with no gene match: 5. The CDR3 runs to 16 residues. Looked up from germline, CDR1 is SGHTA and CDR2 is FQGNSA. The CDR3 DNA follows: TGTGCCAGCAGCCGACTAGCGGGGACCGCCTACAATGAGCAGTTCTTC. Residues: CASSRLAGTAYNEQFF.